The 8 T cell receptor beta chains listed next were all sequenced from one sample in a study of blood T cell repertoires in COVID-19. The table came from immunoSEQ multiplex PCR; TCRdb's copy has only in-frame clones and leaves some out. Here the sample spans about 190,000 clones, around three quarters being singletons. Sequencing used PBMCs or T cells enriched from blood (not recorded which). All receptors derive from a woman aged 50 to 60 with acute COVID-19.

This clone was counted a single time. The rearrangement joins TRBV12-3 or TRBV12-4 to TRBJ1-6, with TRBD1 as a possible D gene (6 bases). The CDR3 totals 13 residues. Trimming left V 7 bases short and J 7 bases short, with 11 bases between. The CDR3 coding sequence is TGTGCCAGCACAGCGACAGGAAATTCACCCCTCCACTTT. Amino acid sequence: CASTATGNSPLHF.

This chain joins TRBV6-6 and TRBJ1-1; 10 nucleotides agree with TRBD1. Trimming at V came to 6 bases and at J to 11 bases, leaving 12 bases not matched to a gene. The length of the CDR3 is 14 residues. The germline CDR1 and CDR2 sequences are MNHNY and SVGAGI (reference sequence). The CDR3 sequence: CASSLTGGLIGAFF. CDR3 bases: TGTGCCAGCAGCCTGACAGGGGGCCTAATTGGGGCTTTCTTT.

The chain has TRBV24-1 and TRBJ2-1, with a weak D call TRBD1 (6 bases). Germline CDR1 reads KGHDR; CDR2 reads SFDVKD. Trimming took 5 bases from V and 1 from J, leaving 14 bases between them. The length of the CDR3 is 16 residues. The CDR3 loop is CATSVEQGGSYNEQFF. For the CDR3, the DNA is TGTGCCACCAGTGTGGAACAGGGCGGGTCCTACAATGAGCAGTTCTTC.

This chain uses TRBV6-2 or TRBV6-3 with TRBJ2-7; the match to TRBD1 covers 8 bases. J was trimmed by 5 bases and V by 5 bases; bases with no gene match: 8. The CDR3 is 14 amino acids. Germline V gives CDR1 MNHEY, CDR2 SVGEGT. CDR3 protein: CASSPNDRGHEQYV. The CDR3 DNA sequence: TGTGCCAGCAGTCCCAACGACAGGGGCCACGAGCAGTACGTC.

The chain has TRBV10-3 and TRBJ2-2; 10 bases match TRBD2. CDR3 length equals 15 residues. The V gene's germline CDR1 is ENHRY and CDR2 SYGVKD. Losses at the gene ends were 8 bases for V and 1 base for J; bases not matched to a gene: 4. The CDR3 sequence: CAILAGALNTGELFF. The CDR3 bases are TGTGCCATCCTAGCGGGGGCCTTGAACACCGGGGAGCTGTTTTTT.

V is TRBV9 and J is TRBJ1-2, with D possibly being TRBD1 (5 bases). Germline V gives CDR1 SGDLS, CDR2 YYNGEE. Trimming took 0 bases from V and 4 from J, leaving 13 bases between them. This CDR3 region has 15 residues. The CDR3 loop is CASSVGPRQSYGYTF. The CDR3 DNA reads as TGTGCCAGCAGCGTAGGTCCCCGACAGTCCTATGGCTACACCTTC.

This chain connects TRBV29-1 to TRBJ1-2, with 10 nucleotides matching TRBD1. Per the germline V gene, CDR1 is SQVTM and CDR2 is ANQGSEA. Losses at the gene ends were 4 bases for V and 2 bases for J; bases not matched to a gene: 10. This CDR3 is built from 16 residues. This CDR3 is CSVGTTGTGANYGYTF. The CDR3 DNA is TGCAGCGTTGGAACCACCGGGACAGGGGCCAACTATGGCTACACCTTC.

V gene TRBV27 combines with J gene TRBJ1-5, with TRBD1 matching over 9 bases. Germline values: CDR1 MNHEY, CDR2 SMNVEV (reference sequence). The CDR3 extends over 16 amino acids. V dropped 5 bases and J dropped 4; count of bases not matched to a gene: 9. CDR3 bases: TGTGCCAGCAGTCCTCAACAGGGGGCCAGGAATCAGCCCCAGCATTTT. This translates into CASSPQQGARNQPQHF.